This is a list of T cell receptor beta chains from one sample in a study of T cell repertoires in cytomegalovirus infection. From the reads, TCRdb called clonotypes with MiXCR, one entry per CDR3 protein. The data contain approximately 240,000 distinct CDR3 sequences, 12% of them seen just once; the ten biggest clones take up approximately 1.8%. The sequencing input was PBMCs. The receptors come from a human donor in good health (CMV status not recorded). Some clones in this sample may be carry-over from other donors' samples. The CDR3 runs from the conserved cysteine through the conserved F or W. A D gene is named only where the DNA matches it firmly. A row's size may be missing; if present it is once, few, many or a size class.

V: TRBV11-3
D: TRBD2
J: TRBJ2-1
size: many
CDR3: CASSFASGSSYNEQFF
DNA: TGTGCCAGCAGCTTTGCTAGCGGGAGCTCCTACAATGAGCAGTTCTTC

V: TRBV19
D: .
J: TRBJ1-5
size: few
CDR3: CASSSGVYQPQHF
DNA: TGTGCCAGTAGCTCGGGGGTTTATCAGCCCCAGCATTTT

V: TRBV28
D: .
J: TRBJ2-4
size: many
CDR3: CATAGLAKNIQYF
DNA: TGTGCCACCGCGGGACTAGCCAAAAACATTCAGTACTTC

V: TRBV5-1
D: TRBD2
J: TRBJ2-1
size: .
CDR3: CASSRTSGTDNEQFF
DNA: TGCGCCAGCAGCCGGACTAGCGGGACGGACAATGAGCAGTTCTTC

V: TRBV7-8
D: TRBD2
J: TRBJ2-7
size: many
CDR3: CASSFGTSGSGEQYF
DNA: TGTGCCAGCAGCTTCGGGACTAGCGGGAGCGGGGAGCAGTACTTC

V: TRBV7-2
D: .
J: TRBJ2-1
size: few
CDR3: CASSLDWDEQFF
DNA: TGTGCCAGCAGCTTAGATTGGGATGAGCAGTTCTTC

V: TRBV6-1
D: .
J: TRBJ2-4
size: .
CDR3: CASSPRGAQRKNIQYF
DNA: TGTGCCAGCAGTCCCCGGGGGGCGCAACGCAAAAACATTCAGTACTTC

V: TRBV12-3/TRBV12-4
D: TRBD1
J: TRBJ2-7
size: .
CDR3: CASSPTGVGEQYF
DNA: TGTGCCAGCAGCCCTACAGGGGTGGGCGAGCAGTACTTC

V: TRBV7-2
D: .
J: TRBJ2-3
size: many
CDR3: CASTNPSTDTQYF
DNA: TGTGCCAGCACCAACCCGAGCACAGATACGCAGTATTTT

V: TRBV19
D: .
J: TRBJ2-7
size: once
CDR3: CATWVPYEQYF
DNA: TGTGCCACTTGGGTTCCCTACGAGCAGTACTTC

V: TRBV24-1
D: TRBD1
J: TRBJ2-3
size: .
CDR3: CATSDGTPDRGRTDTQYF
DNA: TGTGCCACCAGTGATGGCACTCCGGACAGGGGGCGCACAGATACGCAGTATTTT